The 26 T cell receptor beta chains below all came from one sample that was sequenced in a study of blood T cell repertoires in COVID-19. Sequenced by immunoSEQ multiplex PCR; TCRdb stores in-frame clones only, minus some. This sample has 150,000 to 200,000 clones, with approximately 80% found just once. Material: peripheral blood. The receptors stem from a human donor in a cohort sampled during active COVID-19.

The chain employs TRBV9 and TRBJ2-3; 9 bases are shared with TRBD2. CDR1 is SGDLS and CDR2 is YYNGEE in the germline V gene. The CDR3 is 15 amino acids. V lost 4 bases and J lost 1; bases outside the gene matches: 4. CDR3 sequence: CASSIAGDRTDTQYF. For the CDR3, the DNA is TGTGCCAGCAGCATAGCGGGAGATCGCACAGATACGCAGTATTTT.

The V and J genes are TRBV11-2 and TRBJ2-5; possibly TRBD1 for D (5 bases). V shed 1 base and J shed 5 bases, with 8 bases lying between them. Germline V gene lookup returns CDR1 SGHAT and CDR2 FQNNGV. CDR3 length: 13 residues. In DNA, the CDR3 is TGTGCCAGCAGCTTAGGGGGCGCGGAGACCCAGTACTTC. Protein: CASSLGGAETQYF.

This clone was recorded a few times. The rearrangement links TRBV3-1 (or the pseudogene TRBV3-2) to TRBJ1-2, with D uncertain. The germline CDR1 and CDR2 sequences are LGHDT and YNNKEL (reference sequence). This CDR3 contains 15 residues. V was shortened by 0 bases and J by 7 bases, with 15 bases between the two germline ends. CDR3 DNA: TGTGCCAGCAGCCAAGAGTGGCTCCTCCCTGGTGGCTACACCTTC. Translated, it gives CASSQEWLLPGGYTF.

This rearrangement joins TRBV9 to TRBJ2-4; a possible D gene is TRBD1 (6 bases). The germline V gene encodes CDR1 SGDLS and CDR2 YYNGEE. Trimming pared 4 bases from V and 0 bases from J, leaving 11 bases between. The CDR3 extends over 15 amino acids. CDR3 sequence: CASSPGTLAKNIQYF. The CDR3 nucleotides read TGTGCCAGCAGCCCAGGGACATTAGCCAAAAACATTCAGTACTTC.

The V gene is TRBV27, the J gene TRBJ2-7; weak D call: TRBD1 (5 bases). Trimming pared 7 bases from V and 0 bases from J, leaving 22 bases between. This CDR3 contains 17 residues. CDR1 is MNHEY and CDR2 is SMNVEV in the germline V gene (reference sequence). CDR3 sequence: CASTDRIRDISSYEQYF. Here the CDR3 DNA reads TGTGCCAGCACCGACAGAATTCGCGATATTAGCTCCTACGAGCAGTACTTC.

As for this clone: One end of the junction varies from germline; a read error may be responsible. This chain uses TRBV20-1 with TRBJ2-7; TRBD2 matches at 10 bases. This CDR3 is built from 11 residues. Germline assignment: CDR1 DFQATT and CDR2 SNEGSKA (reference sequence). The CDR3 sequence is CSAITGTSVPF. The CDR3 nucleotides are TGCAGTGCTATAACCGGGACTAGCGTTCCCTTC.

The CDR3, as DNA: TGTGCCAGCAGCCCCAGCCCGGGTCAGCCCCAGCATTTT. Encoded protein: CASSPSPGQPQHF. The chain recombines TRBV5-6 with TRBJ1-5; D gene ambiguous. Germline CDR1 reads SGHDT; CDR2 reads YYEEEE. CDR3 size: 13 residues. Trimming left V 4 bases short and J 6 bases short, with 11 bases between.

This chain joins TRBV7-2 and TRBJ2-7, with 9 nucleotides matching TRBD1. The CDR3 totals 16 residues. The trim removed 3 bases at V and 1 base at J, leaving 7 bases unmatched. Germline CDR1 SGHTA, CDR2 FQGNSA. The CDR3 nucleotides are TGTGCCAGCAGCTTTGTCGCGGGACAGGGTTCCTACGAGCAGTACTTC. Its protein is CASSFVAGQGSYEQYF.

This chain joins TRBV29-1 and TRBJ1-5; 8 bases match TRBD1. V lost 4 bases, J lost 4 bases, and 15 bases stayed unmatched. CDR1 and CDR2 from the germline V gene are SQVTM and ANQGSEA. The length of the CDR3 is 17 residues. The DNA of the CDR3 is TGCAGCGTTGGTGGACTCCCCGGACAGGGTCTTAATCAGCCCCAGCATTTT. Its protein product is CSVGGLPGQGLNQPQHF. Full variable domain (rest looked up from reference TRBV29-1 and TRBJ1-5): SAVISQKPSRDICQRGTSLTIQCQVDSQVTMMFWYRQQPGQSLTLIATANQGSEATYESGFVIDKFPISRPNLTFSTLTVSNMSPEDSSIYLCSVGGLPGQGLNQPQHFGDGTRLSIL.

This chain joins TRBV5-4 and TRBJ2-7; D might be TRBD1 (5 bases). The CDR3 length is 18 residues. Germline-derived CDR1 and CDR2 are SGHNT and YYREEE (reference sequence). The ends were cut back, 3 bases at V and 5 bases at J, with 27 bases in the middle. CDR3 coding DNA: TGTGCCAGCAGCTACGACCTCTTGACAGCCACCAGCATCGACGAGCAGTACTTC. This translates into CASSYDLLTATSIDEQYF.

The chain links TRBV23-1 to TRBJ2-1; D may be TRBD1 (5 bases). TRBV23-1 counts as an open reading frame of uncertain function. V was pared by 2 bases and J by 8 bases, with 13 bases between. CDR3 size: 14 residues. The CDR3 coding sequence is TGCGCCAGCAGTCAACAGGGCGGCGGCGATGAGCAGTTCTTC. It translates to CASSQQGGGDEQFF.

V and J are TRBV4-1 and TRBJ2-7; 8 positions match TRBD1. This CDR3 is built from 15 residues. The germline V gene encodes CDR1 MGHRA and CDR2 YSYEKL. With V trimmed by 3 bases and J by 2 bases, 6 bases remained unmatched. Written as DNA, the CDR3 is TGCGCCAGCAGCCACCAGACAGGGGCTACCTACGAGCAGTACTTC. Its protein is CASSHQTGATYEQYF.

This chain connects TRBV12-3 or TRBV12-4 to TRBJ2-1; TRBD1 matches 8 bases. Trimming cost V 2 bases and J 12 bases; bases outside gene matches: 3. The CDR3 has 12 amino acids. CDR3: CASSLSDRGQFF. CDR3 bases: TGTGCCAGCAGTTTAAGTGACAGGGGGCAGTTCTTC.

This sequence joins TRBV5-8 and TRBJ2-7; D possibly corresponds to TRBD2 (5 bases). The CDR3 totals 12 residues. Germline V CDR1 and CDR2: SGHTS, YDEGEE. V gave up 3 bases and J gave up 6 bases, with 10 bases separating them. The CDR3 reads CASSWGVGEQYF. CDR3 in DNA: TGTGCCAGCAGCTGGGGAGTGGGCGAGCAGTACTTC. The full variable domain, rest sourced from reference TRBV5-8 and TRBJ2-7, is EAGVTQSPTHLIKTRGQQATLRCSPISGHTSVYWYQQALGLGLQFLLWYDEGEERNRGNFPPRFSGRQFPNYSSELNVNALELEDSALYLCASSWGVGEQYFGPGTRLTVT.

This clone has only one observation. The chain's CDR3 is CASTKGQGVTNYGYTF. The CDR3 coding sequence is TGTGCCAGCACCAAAGGACAGGGGGTAACGAACTATGGCTACACCTTC. The chain carries TRBV9 and TRBJ1-2; 10 positions match TRBD1. The CDR3 extends over 16 amino acids. Germline V gene lookup returns CDR1 SGDLS and CDR2 YYNGEE. The V and J ends lost 6 bases and 2 bases, in that order; junction bases with no gene match: 10.

V is TRBV12-3 or TRBV12-4 and J is TRBJ2-1; D is possibly TRBD2 (6 bases). This CDR3 region has 12 residues. V was clipped by 5 bases and J by 9 bases, with 11 bases between them. The CDR3 nucleotides are TGTGCCAGCAGTCCTCGGGGGTCTGAGCAGTTCTTC. It translates to CASSPRGSEQFF.

The chain joins TRBV10-3 to TRBJ2-7; 7 bases are a match to TRBD2. Germline V lookup: CDR1 ENHRY, CDR2 SYGVKD. V was clipped by 6 bases and J by 0 bases; unmatched bases: 5. The CDR3 sequence is 14 residues long. CDR3 sequence: CAISLSGSSYEQYF. The CDR3 DNA reads as TGTGCCATCAGCCTTAGCGGGTCCTCCTACGAGCAGTACTTC.

The rearrangement joins TRBV28 to TRBJ1-1; maybe TRBD1 (6 bases). Looked up from germline, CDR1 is MDHEN and CDR2 is SYDVKM. CDR3 length: 15 residues. With 6 bases removed from V and 7 bases from J, the gap between germline ends came to 21 bases. CDR3 DNA: TGTGCCAGCAGCTTCGGGCGCAGGGGATCTGGTGAAGCTTTCTTT. Translation: CASSFGRRGSGEAFF.

The CDR3 loop reads CASSRTGPGNTIYF. CDR3 nucleotide sequence: TGTGCCAGCAGCCGGACAGGCCCTGGAAACACCATATATTTT. V gene TRBV11-2 combines with J gene TRBJ1-3; TRBD1 aligns across 7 bases. V was clipped by 5 bases and J by 2 bases; unmatched bases: 3. This CDR3 has 14 amino acids. Germline V lookup: CDR1 SGHAT, CDR2 FQNNGV.

The V call is TRBV19, the J call TRBJ1-5; 8 bases align to TRBD1. This CDR3 spans 16 amino acids. CDR1 and CDR2 from the germline V gene are LNHDA and SQIVND (reference sequence). Trimming cost V 3 bases and J 2 bases; bases outside gene matches: 6. CDR3 sequence (DNA): TGTGCCAGTAGTATTACAGGGGGGGAAGGCAATCAGCCCCAGCATTTT. This encodes CASSITGGEGNQPQHF. Supplemented by reference TRBV19 and TRBJ1-5, the full variable domain reads DGGITQSPKYLFRKEGQNVTLSCEQNLNHDAMYWYRQDPGQGLRLIYYSQIVNDFQKGDIAEGYSVSREKKESFPLTVTSAQKNPTAFYLCASSITGGEGNQPQHFGDGTRLSIL.

The chain has TRBV7-9 and TRBJ2-7, with a possible D match to TRBD1 (5 bases). The CDR3 extends over 15 amino acids. Germline V CDR1 and CDR2: SEHNR, FQNEAQ (reference sequence). Trimming left V 5 bases short and J 5 bases short, with 19 bases between. The CDR3 sequence is CASSKDGYGANEQYF. For the CDR3, the DNA is TGTGCCAGCAGCAAGGACGGATATGGGGCCAACGAGCAGTACTTC.

V usage is TRBV3-1 (or the pseudogene TRBV3-2) and J usage is TRBJ2-2, with 7 bases identical to TRBD2. Losses at the gene ends were 1 base for V and 3 bases for J; bases not matched to a gene: 17. Germline V gene sequence: CDR1 LGHDT, CDR2 YNNKEL (reference sequence). The CDR3 sequence is 20 residues long. In nucleotides, the CDR3 is TGTGCCAGCAGCCAAGGGAACCCCTATCTAGCGGCCTCGCACACCGGGGAGCTGTTTTTT. This codes for CASSQGNPYLAASHTGELFF.

The V and J genes are TRBV6-6 and TRBJ1-6; TRBD1 aligns across 10 bases. J lost 6 bases, V lost 4 bases, and 6 bases had no gene match. The germline CDR1 and CDR2 sequences are MNHNY and SVGAGI (reference sequence). The CDR3 covers 16 residues. This chain's CDR3 is CASSWTGGTFNSPLHF. CDR3 sequence (DNA): TGTGCCAGCAGTTGGACAGGGGGAACGTTTAATTCACCCCTCCACTTT.

V gene TRBV3-1 (or the pseudogene TRBV3-2) combines with J gene TRBJ2-2; 9 positions match TRBD2. Germline CDR1 reads LGHDT; CDR2 reads YNNKEL (reference sequence). This CDR3 is 15 amino acids long. Unmatched junction bases numbered 1, after V lost 4 bases and J lost 1 base. Here the CDR3 DNA reads TGTGCCAGCAGCCGAGCGGGGGGGAACACCGGGGAGCTGTTTTTT. Its protein is CASSRAGGNTGELFF.

The chain joins TRBV5-1 to TRBJ2-7, with 10 bases aligning to TRBD1. Germline CDR1 reads SGHRS; CDR2 reads YFSETQ. CDR3 length: 14 amino acids. V dropped 5 bases and J dropped 5; count of bases not matched to a gene: 7. In nucleotides, the CDR3 is TGCGCCAGCAGTCCCGGGACAGGGGTAAACGAGCAGTACTTC. The encoded protein is CASSPGTGVNEQYF.

The chain carries TRBV7-9 and TRBJ1-1; the D is unclear. V dropped 2 bases and J dropped 7 bases, with 5 bases sitting between them. CDR1 is SEHNR, CDR2 FQNEAQ, per germline (reference sequence). This CDR3 contains 11 residues. The CDR3 loop is CASSLQVEAFF. DNA of the CDR3: TGTGCCAGCAGCTTACAGGTTGAAGCTTTCTTT. The whole variable domain, filled in from reference TRBV7-9 and TRBJ1-1, reads DTGVSQNPRHKITKRGQNVTFRCDPISEHNRLYWYRQTLGQGPEFLTYFQNEAQLEKSRLLSDRFSAERPKGSFSTLEIQRTEQGDSAMYLCASSLQVEAFFGQGTRLTVV.